This T cell receptor (beta chain) was identified in a study of cytomegalovirus exposure and HLA in healthy donors (dated by TCRdb to about 2017). At the level of the whole study: According to an earlier analysis of around 600 of the donors, some 180 million T cells yielded over 100 million unique TCR beta sequences and roughly 280 Gb of sequence data. An early release covering 500 to 750 HLA-typed donors comprised about 320 gigabases of sequencing data and 65 million to 100 million unique TCR sequences. Of the roughly 390 genotyped donors, about 84% fell in the genetic ancestry cluster associated with self-reported Caucasian donors. The study aimed to test whether cataloging public T cell receptors could reveal signatures of past pathogen exposure. The study used immunosequencing to profile the T cell repertoires of 666 subjects and linked those repertoires to cytomegalovirus serostatus. Along with the approximately 700-subject first cohort, a separate validation cohort of around 120 different subjects was used. To predict cytomegalovirus infection status, the study combined high-throughput TCR immunosequencing, statistical association of individual TCRs with disease status, and machine learning. A later analysis re-examined previously published TCR beta repertoires from about 670 donors and added high-resolution HLA genotyping to investigate patterns of TCR occurrence. Rather than drawing on any new phenotypic data, the later analysis identified candidate immune exposures from TCR beta sequences and the way those sequences occurred across donors. An earlier analysis of 450 to 750 of the donors used high-throughput TCR beta sequencing to judge whether each TCR beta V gene segment behaved as functional or pseudogenic. Alongside the repertoire data, information on donor age, sex, ethnicity and CMV serostatus was compiled. A later genetic analysis took genome-wide SNP genotypes for about 65% of the 666 donors and used that subset as a discovery cohort. Every discovery cohort repertoire had been produced on one sequencing platform. Class I and class II HLA loci were covered by the typing at four-digit resolution. Typing coverage differed by locus: A, B, C, DRB1 and DQB1 were typed in roughly 629-640 donors, DQA1 in about 500, DPA1 in 600 to 610, and DPB1 in 400 to 490. Because of strong linkage in the cohort, a handful of DR-DQ haplotypes were treated as single units for association and clustering. Across under 500 genotyped donors of the cohort, an average of approximately 200,000 unique TCR beta nucleotide sequences per donor were sequenced, and approximately 17% of those sequences were non-productive. Findings and caveats that apply to the study as a whole: Broadly in line with IMGT annotations, most TCR beta V segments showed up in productive rearrangements about 87% or about 30% of the time in an earlier analysis of several hundred of the donors. At a false discovery rate of 0.05, a later analysis linked about 17,000 TCR beta sequences to specific HLA alleles. It was suggested by the authors that the approach could potentially be generalized to other disease states and immunological phenotypes. According to a later analysis, parvovirus B19, influenza, CMV and Epstein-Barr virus appeared linked to several top co-occurrence clusters. Most TCR sequences were seen in very few donors, while some public TCRs were found in many individuals. The sequencing pipeline was judged likely to have produced a cluster of highly shared sequence variants as a technical artifact. V-gene and J-gene trimming of TCR beta chains was associated with a missense DCLRE1C variant in a later genetic analysis, and the association was replicated in an independent cohort. CMV serostatus was the only immune exposure information available for the cohort. A total of 150 to 200 TCR beta chains were listed by the study as associated with cytomegalovirus. Most CMV-associated TCR beta chains appeared to be HLA-restricted in a later analysis, and the HLA associations seemed to be driven largely by CMV exposure. Because counts were too low, more than 15 rarely observed V segments, including chromosome 9 orphons, were excluded from the earlier analysis of several hundred of the donors. Linkage disequilibrium might explain the correlated functional status among segregating V segments, but an unknown experimental factor could not be ruled out. Strong co-occurrence of HLA alleles, especially DR and DQ, made assigning TCR associations to individual alleles difficult. HLA typing was unavailable for some donors at each locus, so association tests used only the typed subset. This cohort had only TCR beta chains sequenced, and the lack of alpha or paired-chain data limited which features could be detected. The 87-base-pair reads could not distinguish some IMGT-functional V segments, including TRBV6-2 and TRBV6-3, so those segments were excluded. Sequencing depth was assumed to be roughly uniform across donors in the presence/absence analyses, though that assumption may not hold. A later analysis found that TCR association rates varied across HLA loci, with DRB1 alleles showing the most associated TCRs and HLA-C alleles the fewest. In both the original and validation cohorts, the classifier was reported to diagnose cytomegalovirus status with high specificity and sensitivity. A few of the identified cytomegalovirus-associated TCR beta chains were confirmed in vitro to be specific for cytomegalovirus antigens. Compared with the roughly 700-donor mean, donors in an Asian-associated ancestry cluster had fewer N-insertions in productive TCRs, according to a later genetic analysis. In a later analysis, HLA-associated TCR beta chains showed more clonal expansion and lower generation probabilities than non-associated chains that were equally common. A further reported finding was that TCR beta sequences accurately predicted the HLA-A and HLA-B alleles for most subjects in the first cohort.

The cohort was made up of under 800 healthy bone marrow donors. At the time of sampling, every cohort member was nominally healthy, though immune exposures that went unrecorded were likely present. The donor was CMV seronegative and was included in the group of about 400 seronegative cohort members. A peripheral blood sample was collected from each donor, and TCR beta sequencing was performed on peripheral blood mononuclear cells. Genomic DNA was extracted from the blood cell samples with the Qiagen DNeasy Blood Extraction Kit. To prepare the library, the immunoSEQ multiplex PCR assay was applied. For the multiplex PCR, a mixture combining 60 forward primers for TCR Vbeta segments and 13 reverse primers for TCR Jbeta segments was used. Amplification of the CDR3 region of rearranged TCR beta genes was performed with a multiplex PCR assay on genomic DNA. The amplified TCR beta libraries were sequenced on the Illumina HiSeq System as 87-base-pair reads. Per the source publication's procedure: In a later analysis, about 80 million unique TCR beta chains were counted across the roughly 670 repertoires, and roughly 11 million of these chains were shared by at least two donors. Raw reads were error-corrected and collapsed into unique sequences by a nearest-neighbor algorithm in which closely related sequences were merged to remove PCR and sequencing errors. Alignment of CDR3 sequences to IMGT reference sequences was used to assign V, D and J gene segments. For a sequence to be retained, a match of at least six nucleotides to both a V gene segment and a J gene segment was required. A rearrangement was called productive if the CDR3 had no stop codons and remained in frame with V and J, and every other rearrangement was called non-productive. Following IMGT convention, CDR3 was defined as the stretch from the second conserved V-encoded cysteine up to the conserved J-encoded phenylalanine. Sequences without an unambiguous match to a single V gene segment were excluded from the earlier analysis of almost 600 of the donors. An earlier analysis of over 450 of the donors classified V segments as functional when productive rearrangements were above 56.7% and as segregating when the standard deviation between donors was above 5%. A statistical classification framework was developed to diagnose cytomegalovirus status using the catalog of TCR beta chain sequences. V and J gene assignment, in a later analysis, came from comparing TCR nucleotide sequences with IMGT/GENE-DB human TR gene sequences. The TCRdist pipeline was used in a later analysis to assign CDR3 sequences and most-parsimonious VDJ recombination scenarios. In a later analysis, every TCR beta chain was defined by the combination of its CDR3 amino acid sequence and its V-gene family, and reads without a unique V-gene family were dropped. To address suspected cross-contamination and a sequencing artifact, a later analysis removed a few hundred highly shared, low-generation-probability nucleotide sequences. For each public chain, a later analysis derived a clonal expansion index from normalized ranks of inferred template counts within each repertoire. A later analysis computed generation probabilities with a VDJ recombination model fitted to out-of-frame rearrangements, and checked the results against IGoR. Hypergeometric tests were used in a later analysis to score TCR-TCR, TCR-HLA and TCR-CMV co-occurrence, with a repertoire-size bias correction applied to the TCR pairs. False discovery rates were estimated in a later analysis by permuting HLA or CMV assignments 20 times. In a later analysis, co-occurring TCRs were grouped using DBSCAN, and TCRdist sequence similarity was added for clustering within HLA-allele-positive subsets. Repertoires with fewer than 30,000 or more than 120,000 public chains, plus five repertoires with anomalous nucleotide sharing, were excluded from co-occurrence clustering. Not all clones reach the TCRdb copy of this immuneACCESS table, which keeps in-frame sequences only. Checked studies attribute under half of the gap to unresolved V genes and leave the rest unexplained. Clone size and V and J calls were adopted from that table, with D and trimming inferred from the DNA. This sample lists about 180,000 clones; around three quarters were detected once. Approximately 5.1% of the sample goes to the ten largest clones.

V is clipped by 7 bases and J by 0 bases, and the sequence between their germline boundaries is 17 bases long. The CDR1 and CDR2 encoded by the germline V gene (reference sequence) are MNHEY and SMNVEV. The cysteine opens and the phenylalanine closes a CDR3 of 16 amino acids. Of all the DNA, just the CDR3 is kept, 48 bases in frame from base 1. Concerning this clone: Its antigen has not been determined. It has no much larger one-base neighbor in the sample; base qualities were not kept.

The rearrangement combines TRBV27 with TRBJ2-3, with TRBD1 as a weak D call on 5 bases. Sequenced: PBMCs. The sequence was obtained from a man in his forties in good health and CMV-seronegative. The DNA sequence is as follows: TGTGCCAGCAAACTTTCTCGGACACTTAGCACAGATACGCAGTATTTT. The translation is CASKLSRTLSTDTQYF.